These 23 T cell receptor beta chains were sequenced from one sample in a study of PD-L1 blockade in urothelial cancer. Stated time point: pretreatment peripheral blood. Sequencing used immunoSEQ multiplex PCR; TCRdb keeps in-frame clones, though not all of them. The sample holds about 79,000 clones, around four fifths seen once. The sequenced sample was PBMCs, obtained around atezolizumab (anti-PD-L1) treatment. All receptors come from a man aged 35 to 55 with urothelial cancer.

The chain uses TRBV19 and TRBJ2-5; 8 nucleotides match TRBD1. This CDR3 spans 18 amino acids. After removal of 0 bases from V and 4 bases from J, the junction contained 13 bases not matched to a gene. CDR1 and CDR2 (germline): LNHDA, SQIVND (reference sequence). The CDR3 protein is CASSIDLTGDPQRETQYF. The CDR3 DNA reads as TGTGCCAGTAGTATAGATCTGACAGGGGACCCCCAGAGAGAGACCCAGTACTTC.

The genes are TRBV4-2 and TRBJ2-3; D not resolved. CDR1 and CDR2 from the germline V gene are LGHNA and YNFKEQ. The CDR3 has 14 amino acids. Trimming took off 1 base at V and 3 bases at J, with 8 bases between the two ends. CDR3 bases: TGTGCCAGCAGCCAAGGGTTAGTGACAGATACGCAGTATTTT. Translated: CASSQGLVTDTQYF.

The chain couples TRBV29-1 to TRBJ2-1; possible D gene TRBD2, 6 bases. Germline V gene sequence: CDR1 SQVTM, CDR2 ANQGSEA. The CDR3 contains 13 residues. Trimming left V 7 bases short and J 5 bases short, with 15 bases between. CDR3 amino acids: CSDRLVSHNEQFF. The CDR3 DNA is TGCAGCGACAGACTAGTTTCCCACAATGAGCAGTTCTTC.

This clone was seen only once. The J gene is TRBJ2-1, the V gene TRBV13; D gene ambiguous. The CDR3 is 15 amino acids. In germline, CDR1 is PRHDT, CDR2 FYEKMQ (reference sequence). Trimming removed 0 bases from V and 0 bases from J, with 6 bases in between. CDR3 protein: CASSLGASSYNEQFF. The CDR3 DNA reads as TGTGCCAGCAGCTTAGGTGCGAGCTCCTACAATGAGCAGTTCTTC.

CDR3 in DNA: TGCGCCAGCAGCCAAGTCGGAAGACAAACCTACAATGAGCAGTTCTTC. The encoded protein is CASSQVGRQTYNEQFF. The chain combines TRBV4-1 with TRBJ2-1; D unresolved. CDR3 length: 16 residues. V gave up 1 base and J gave up 2 bases, with 12 bases separating them. The germline V gene has CDR1 MGHRA and CDR2 YSYEKL.

The J gene is TRBJ1-5, the V gene TRBV19; D ambiguous. The V and J ends lost 7 bases and 4 bases respectively, with 8 bases between them. Germline CDR1 LNHDA, CDR2 SQIVND (reference sequence). The CDR3 is 12 amino acids. CDR3 amino acids: CASNNWNQPQHF. Here the CDR3 DNA reads TGTGCCAGTAACAATTGGAATCAGCCCCAGCATTTT.

This clone is a singleton in its sample. The rearrangement links TRBV5-1 to TRBJ1-1; 7 bases line up with TRBD1. CDR1 and CDR2 (germline): SGHRS, YFSETQ. V lost 4 bases and J lost 4; bases outside the gene matches: 4. The CDR3 covers 13 residues. For the CDR3, the DNA is TGCGCCAGCAGCCCTACAGGGGCCACTGAAGCTTTCTTT. It specifies CASSPTGATEAFF.

The rearrangement uses TRBV27 and TRBJ2-7, with TRBD2 identical over 10 bases. Germline assignment: CDR1 MNHEY and CDR2 SMNVEV (reference sequence). The CDR3 loop spans 18 amino acids. Trimming at V came to 2 bases and at J to 2 bases, leaving 12 bases not matched to a gene. CDR3 sequence: CASSLKSASGSPPYEQYF. CDR3 coding DNA: TGTGCCAGCAGTTTAAAGTCGGCTAGCGGGAGCCCTCCCTACGAGCAGTACTTC.

CDR3 loop: CASSPLDREDEQYF. Written as DNA, the CDR3 is TGTGCCAGTAGTCCCCTGGACAGGGAAGACGAGCAGTACTTC. The chain has TRBV19 and TRBJ2-7; TRBD1 aligns across 8 bases. CDR3 size: 14 residues. From germline, CDR1 is LNHDA and CDR2 SQIVND (reference sequence). V shed 5 bases and J 5 bases; nucleotides not matched to a gene: 8. The whole variable domain, filled in from reference TRBV19 and TRBJ2-7, reads DGGITQSPKYLFRKEGQNVTLSCEQNLNHDAMYWYRQDPGQGLRLIYYSQIVNDFQKGDIAEGYSVSREKKESFPLTVTSAQKNPTAFYLCASSPLDREDEQYFGPGTRLTVT.

The chain joins TRBV5-6 to TRBJ1-1; 10 nucleotides align to TRBD1. Germline V gene data show CDR1 as SGHDT and CDR2 as YYEEEE. The V gene end was trimmed by 4 bases and the J gene end by 5 bases; junction bases not matched to a gene: 11. The CDR3 runs 16 residues. The CDR3 coding sequence is TGTGCCAGCAGCGCGAGACAGGGGGCGCGGAGGACTGAAGCTTTCTTT. It is translated as CASSARQGARRTEAFF.

The gene calls are TRBV10-3 and TRBJ2-7; 10 nucleotides match TRBD1. Per the germline V gene, CDR1 is ENHRY and CDR2 is SYGVKD. With 6 bases clipped from V and 0 bases from J, the junction kept 2 bases outside the gene matches. The CDR3 consists of 14 residues. Here the CDR3 DNA reads TGTGCCATCAGGGGGGACAGGGGCTCCTACGAGCAGTACTTC. Translation gives CAIRGDRGSYEQYF.

The genes are TRBV6-6 and TRBJ1-2; D gene uncertain. The CDR3 is 15 residues long. V was pared by 2 bases and J by 6 bases, with 16 bases between. Germline CDR1 reads MNHNY; CDR2 reads SVGAGI (reference sequence). Written as DNA, the CDR3 is TGTGCCAGCAGTTACGCACAGAGCCCAGTGGATGGCTACACCTTC. Its translation: CASSYAQSPVDGYTF.

The gene calls are TRBV11-3 and TRBJ2-2; TRBD1 aligns across 10 bases. Trimming removed 1 base from V and 3 bases from J; junction bases left unmatched: 2. CDR3 size: 16 residues. Germline CDR1 and CDR2: SGHNT and YENEEA. The CDR3 protein is CASSLGGTGDTGELFF. Here the CDR3 DNA reads TGTGCCAGCAGCTTAGGCGGGACAGGGGACACCGGGGAGCTGTTTTTT.

J is TRBJ1-2 and V is TRBV10-2; no firm D call. Germline CDR1 and CDR2: WSHSY and SAAADI. Trimming cost V 2 bases and J 4 bases, with 11 bases left between them. CDR3 length equals 14 residues. The CDR3 sequence: CASSEAWSSYGYTF. The CDR3 bases are TGCGCCAGCAGTGAGGCCTGGAGTAGCTATGGCTACACCTTC.

V gene TRBV2 combines with J gene TRBJ2-1, with D hard to call. The CDR3 has 15 amino acids. Trimming removed 6 bases at V and 10 bases at J, with 22 bases between. The germline CDR1 and CDR2 sequences are SNHLY and FYNNEI. CDR3: CASSQNLLGISEQFF. The CDR3 nucleotides read TGTGCCAGCAGCCAAAACCTTCTAGGAATCAGCGAGCAGTTCTTC.

CDR3 loop: CASSKPQREQYF. CDR3 bases: TGTGCCAGCAGCAAACCCCAGCGGGAGCAGTACTTC. The chain carries TRBV21-1 and TRBJ2-7; the table's D call of TRBD2 was not tested on the DNA. TRBV21-1 is tagged as a pseudogene. This CDR3 contains 12 residues.

This clone has only one observation. The chain is built from TRBV14 and TRBJ1-1; D may be TRBD1 (5 bases). Germline CDR1 and CDR2: SGHDN and FVKESK. There are 11 residues in the CDR3. V lost 1 base and J lost 12, with 9 bases in between. This chain's CDR3 is CASSQGGVSFF. The CDR3 region has the DNA TGTGCCAGCAGCCAAGGGGGGGTGTCTTTCTTT.

The chain has TRBV9 and TRBJ2-6, with TRBD1 matching 8 bases. The trim removed 4 bases at V and 0 bases at J, leaving 6 bases unmatched. In germline, CDR1 is SGDLS, CDR2 YYNGEE. The CDR3 is 17 residues long. Here the CDR3 reads CASSPGQEFSGANVLTF. CDR3 in DNA: TGTGCCAGCAGCCCGGGACAGGAATTCTCTGGGGCCAACGTCCTGACTTTC.

The chain employs TRBV9 and TRBJ2-5; 9 nucleotides match TRBD2. Per the germline V gene, CDR1 is SGDLS and CDR2 is YYNGEE. The CDR3 loop spans 13 amino acids. V shed 8 bases and J 5 bases; nucleotides not matched to a gene: 7. CDR3 nucleotide sequence: TGTGCCAGTGGTCTAGCGGGGTCGGAGACCCAGTACTTC. Encoded protein: CASGLAGSETQYF.

This chain connects TRBV5-4 to TRBJ2-5; 8 bases align to TRBD1. Germline-derived CDR1 and CDR2 are SGHNT and YYREEE (reference sequence). The CDR3 is 12 amino acids. V was clipped by 4 bases and J by 5 bases; unmatched bases: 1. Here the CDR3 reads CASSRDRETQYF. The DNA of the CDR3 is TGTGCCAGCAGCCGGGACAGGGAGACCCAGTACTTC.

Concerning this clone: An end of the junction differs from the germline gene, which may be a read error. The chain combines TRBV7-7 with TRBJ2-3; TRBD1 matches 8 bases. The CDR3 is made up of 14 amino acids. Per germline, CDR1 SSHAT and CDR2 FNYEAQ (reference sequence). This chain's CDR3 is CASSPTGGTDTQYF. CDR3 coding DNA: TGTGCTAGCAGTCCGACAGGGGGCACAGATACGCAGTATTTT.

The rearrangement uses TRBV27 and TRBJ2-5; possibly TRBD1 for D (6 bases). The V end lost 5 bases, the J end lost 7 bases, and 23 bases lay between the germline ends. The CDR3 consists of 16 residues. The germline V gene has CDR1 MNHEY and CDR2 SMNVEV (reference sequence). CDR3 protein: CASSPIAGDLSRTQYF. The CDR3 DNA follows: TGTGCCAGCAGTCCTATCGCAGGGGACCTGAGTCGGACCCAGTACTTC.

J is TRBJ1-2 and V is TRBV28; D call uncertain. The CDR3 extends over 14 amino acids. Looked up from germline, CDR1 is MDHEN and CDR2 is SYDVKM. Trimming took off 7 bases at V and 8 bases at J, with 20 bases between the two ends. The CDR3 loop reads CASMSVGQPRGYTF. CDR3 in DNA: TGTGCCAGCATGAGTGTGGGCCAGCCCCGAGGCTACACCTTC.